The rows below give T cell receptor beta chains drawn from one sample of a study of vaccination and CD4 T cells after COVID-19. These receptors' antigens are unknown. TCRdb re-called the PCR reads with MiXCR, one entry per CDR3 protein. This table holds around 18,000 distinct CDR3 sequences, 51% found once. This sample comprised CD4+ T cells from blood, cultured in vitro, obtained about 7 months after SARS-CoV-2 vaccination. The receptors come from a human donor who had recovered from COVID-19. CDR3s include the opening cysteine and the closing phenylalanine or tryptophan. D genes are given only for firm matches. Clone size is given for some rows only: seen once, a few or many times, or a class if the clone is expanded.

v_call	d_call	clone_size	j_call	cdr3_nt	cdr3_aa
TRBV6-1	NA	NA	TRBJ2-3	TGTGCCCTCAACAGGGGCACAGATACGCAGTATTTT	CALNRGTDTQYF
TRBV29-1	NA	NA	TRBJ2-7	TGCAGCGTTCGAACCCGGGAAGACTCCTACGAGCAGTACTTC	CSVRTREDSYEQYF
TRBV15	TRBD1	NA	TRBJ1-1	TGTGCCACCAGCAGAGATAAAGACAGGGGGGAAGCTTTCTTT	CATSRDKDRGEAFF
TRBV28	TRBD1	NA	TRBJ1-5	TGTGCCAGCAGCCACCAGACAGGGGCGGGCTGGGCCCAGCATTTT	CASSHQTGAGWAQHF
TRBV20-1	TRBD2	few	TRBJ2-7	TGCAGTGCTAGGAACGGGGGGACTGAGCTCTACGAGCAGTACTTC	CSARNGGTELYEQYF
TRBV5-4	TRBD2	NA	TRBJ2-3	TGTGCCAGCAGCACATCACTAGCGGGCACAGATACGCAGTATTTT	CASSTSLAGTDTQYF
TRBV7-2	NA	few	TRBJ1-1	TGTGCCAGCAGCTTAGCGCAGGGCACTGAAGCTTTCTTT	CASSLAQGTEAFF
TRBV7-3	TRBD2	NA	TRBJ2-1	TGTGCCAGCACCCAAAGTAGCGGGAGCGGTGAGCAGTTCTTC	CASTQSSGSGEQFF
TRBV20-1	NA	NA	TRBJ1-2	TGCAGTGCTAGTACCGGGCGCTATGGCTACACCTTC	CSASTGRYGYTF
TRBV2	NA	few	TRBJ1-5	TGTGCCAGCAGGGTCGATAGCAATCAGCCCCAGCATTTT	CASRVDSNQPQHF
TRBV7-3	NA	medium-sized	TRBJ2-5	TGTGCCAGCAGTCTAAGCGGCCCAGAGACCCAGTACTTC	CASSLSGPETQYF
TRBV28	NA	NA	TRBJ2-1	TGTGCCAGCAGCCAAGGTCTTTTTACCTACAATGAGCAGTTCTTC	CASSQGLFTYNEQFF
TRBV7-2	NA	few	TRBJ1-1	TGTGCCAGCAGCTACGGACAGCCGGGAAGGACTGAAGCTTTCTTT	CASSYGQPGRTEAFF
TRBV11-3	TRBD1	few	TRBJ2-5	TGTGCCAGCAGCAGGGACAGGGACCAAGAGACCCAGTACTTC	CASSRDRDQETQYF
TRBV6-1	NA	few	TRBJ2-4	TGTGCCAGCAGTCAGGATAGGGACATTCAGTACTTC	CASSQDRDIQYF
TRBV11-3	NA	once	TRBJ1-6	TGTGCCAGCGGGACGAAGGGTTATAATTCACCCCTCCACTTT	CASGTKGYNSPLHF
TRBV5-6	NA	NA	TRBJ1-3	TGTGCCAGCAGCTTGGGGGCGCGGGGAAACACCATATATTTT	CASSLGARGNTIYF
TRBV20-1	TRBD2	few	TRBJ2-5	TGCAGTGCTACCCCACGCGGGGGGGAGACCCAGTACTTC	CSATPRGGETQYF
TRBV20-1	NA	few	TRBJ1-2	TGCAGTGCTAGAATAGGGGACCTTAACTATGGCTACACCTTC	CSARIGDLNYGYTF
TRBV18	NA	large	TRBJ1-6	TGTGCCAGCTCACCAAGGAGTTTGGGGACGTCGGGCTCACCCCTCCACTTT	CASSPRSLGTSGSPLHF
TRBV19	TRBD1	NA	TRBJ2-5	TGTGCCAGTAGTGGACAGGGGAAAGAGACCCAGTACTTC	CASSGQGKETQYF
TRBV20-1	NA	few	TRBJ2-7	TGCAGTGCTAGAGATCAAACAGGCCGGATTTACGAGCAGTACTTC	CSARDQTGRIYEQYF
TRBV20-1	NA	few	TRBJ2-3	TGCAGTGCCCGGACGCAGCGCACAGATACGCAGTATTTT	CSARTQRTDTQYF
TRBV5-4	NA	few	TRBJ2-5	TGTGCCAGCAGCTCCCGGGCCATCGATGGGACCCAGTACTTC	CASSSRAIDGTQYF
TRBV20-1	NA	NA	TRBJ2-3	TGCAGTGTTTGGGGGGGCTCTGTTAGGAATACGCAGTATTTT	CSVWGGSVRNTQYF
TRBV18	TRBD2	NA	TRBJ2-5	TGTGCCAGCTCAAGGACTAGCGGGATTCAAGAGACCCAGTACTTC	CASSRTSGIQETQYF
TRBV7-3	NA	NA	TRBJ2-7	TGTGCCAGCAGCCCTAAGACAGGGGAGGGTTCCGAGCAGTACTTC	CASSPKTGEGSEQYF
TRBV5-1	TRBD1	NA	TRBJ2-5	TGCGCCAGCAGCCTTACAGGGGTAGGGGAGACCCAGTACTTC	CASSLTGVGETQYF
TRBV7-2	NA	few	TRBJ2-7	TGTGCCAGCAGCTTCAGGGGACAATACGAGCAGTACTTC	CASSFRGQYEQYF
TRBV6-1	NA	medium-sized	TRBJ1-6	TGTGCCAGCAGTGATATCCAGGGGTCCTATAATTCACCCCTCCACTTT	CASSDIQGSYNSPLHF
TRBV7-2	NA	NA	TRBJ2-5	TGTGCCAGCAGACCCCGGGACTACCAAGAGACCCAGTACTTC	CASRPRDYQETQYF
TRBV28	NA	NA	TRBJ1-1	TGTGCCAGCAGTCGGGACACCTTGGCGGCTTTCTTT	CASSRDTLAAFF
TRBV6-2/TRBV6-3	TRBD1	few	TRBJ1-5	TGTGCCAGCAGCGACAGACAGGGGGGGAAACCCCAGCATTTT	CASSDRQGGKPQHF
TRBV19	NA	NA	TRBJ1-2	TGTGCCAGTAGTACCCAATGGCAGGGAGTCTTCTATGGCTACACCTTC	CASSTQWQGVFYGYTF
TRBV10-3	TRBD2	NA	TRBJ2-1	TGTGCCATCAGTGAGGGGGCTAGCGGGGGTTACAATGAGCAGTTCTTC	CAISEGASGGYNEQFF
TRBV20-1	TRBD1	NA	TRBJ1-2	TGCAGTGCTAGAGTCGGGACAGGGTTTGGCTACACCTTC	CSARVGTGFGYTF
TRBV20-1	TRBD1	NA	TRBJ1-2	TGCAGTGCTGGGCTACAGGGGGCCAACTATGGCTACACCTTC	CSAGLQGANYGYTF
TRBV18	NA	NA	TRBJ1-2	TGTGCCAGCTCCCTAAACCGACAGATCGATGGCTACACCTTC	CASSLNRQIDGYTF